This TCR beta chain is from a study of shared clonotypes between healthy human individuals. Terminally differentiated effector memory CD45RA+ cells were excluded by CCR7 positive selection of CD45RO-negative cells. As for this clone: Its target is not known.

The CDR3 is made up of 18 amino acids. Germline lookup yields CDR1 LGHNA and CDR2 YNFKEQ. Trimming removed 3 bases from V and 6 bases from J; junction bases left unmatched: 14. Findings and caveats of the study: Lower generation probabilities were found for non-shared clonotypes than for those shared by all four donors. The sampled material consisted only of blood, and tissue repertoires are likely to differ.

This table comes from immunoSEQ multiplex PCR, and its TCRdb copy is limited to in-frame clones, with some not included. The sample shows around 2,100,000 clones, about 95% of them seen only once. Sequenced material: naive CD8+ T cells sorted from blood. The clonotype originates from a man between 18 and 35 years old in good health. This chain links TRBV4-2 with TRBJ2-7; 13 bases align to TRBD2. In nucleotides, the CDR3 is TGTGCCAGCAGCCATTCCCGACTAGCGGGGGGCCCCCTTGGCGAGCAGTACTTC. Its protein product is CASSHSRLAGGPLGEQYF.